The rows below give T cell receptor beta chains drawn from one sample of a study of cytomegalovirus exposure and HLA in healthy donors. Profiling relied on immunoSEQ multiplex PCR, and the TCRdb table lists in-frame clones only, not all of them. The sample gives around 100,000 clones, over 70% of which show up once; about 10% is in the top ten. Sequenced sample: PBMCs. The receptors were sampled from a man aged 50 to 59 in good health and CMV-seronegative. Each CDR3 is given with its conserved first and last residue. A D gene is named only where the DNA matches it firmly. Clone size is given for some rows only: seen once, a few or many times, or a class if the clone is expanded.

TRBJ1-6,.,.,TRBV5-4,TGTGCCAGCAGCGCAACCCCAGGGGCCTATAATTCACCCCTCCACTTT,CASSATPGAYNSPLHF
TRBJ1-3,.,.,TRBV15,TGTGCCACCAGCTTGGGAGGGGGAAACACCATATATTTT,CATSLGGGNTIYF
TRBJ2-7,TRBD2,once,TRBV18,TGTGCCAGCTCACGCATAGTAGCGGGGTTAGACGAGCAGTACTTC,CASSRIVAGLDEQYF
TRBJ2-3,TRBD2,.,TRBV7-3,TGTGCCAGCAGTCATGGACTAGCGGTTAGGGTGACAGATACGCAGTATTTT,CASSHGLAVRVTDTQYF
TRBJ1-2,.,.,TRBV5-6,TGTGCCAGCAGCTTAATAGGGGCTAGATTGTATGGCTACACCTTC,CASSLIGARLYGYTF
TRBJ1-2,.,.,TRBV6-6,TGTGCCAGTCGCGGTGGCTGGGACTATGGCTACACCTTC,CASRGGWDYGYTF
TRBJ1-3,.,.,TRBV28,TGTGCCACTCGACTGGGAAACACCATATATTTT,CATRLGNTIYF
TRBJ2-7,.,.,TRBV7-2,TGTGCCAGTTCTTTCGGAGGAATCACCTACGAGCAGTACTTC,CASSFGGITYEQYF
TRBJ2-3,TRBD1,once,TRBV5-1,TGCGCCAGCAGCGAGGACAGGGGGACAGATACGCAGTATTTT,CASSEDRGTDTQYF
TRBJ2-1,TRBD1,.,TRBV9,TGTGCCAGCAGCCCCAGACAGGGTGGCCGCAATGAGCAGTTCTTC,CASSPRQGGRNEQFF
TRBJ2-7,.,.,TRBV13,TGTGCCAGCAGCTTCCAGGGTACCTACGAGCAGTACTTC,CASSFQGTYEQYF
TRBJ2-7,.,.,TRBV19,TGTGCCAGTCGGGCCCAGGGGGGCGAGCAGTACTTC,CASRAQGGEQYF
TRBJ2-3,TRBD2,few,TRBV27,TGTGCCAGCAGTGCTAGCGGGGGGACTAGCACAGATACGCAGTATTTT,CASSASGGTSTDTQYF
TRBJ2-3,.,.,TRBV5-1,TGCGCCAGCAGCTTGGACAAGGGGACAGATACGCAGTATTTT,CASSLDKGTDTQYF
TRBJ2-7,.,once,TRBV2,TGTGCCAGCAGTGAGCAGGGAATTTTCGGGTACGAGCAGTACTTC,CASSEQGIFGYEQYF
TRBJ1-1,.,.,TRBV5-1,TGCGCCAGCAGCTGGACAGCCGACACTGAAGCTTTCTTT,CASSWTADTEAFF
TRBJ1-1,.,.,TRBV7-9,TGTGCCAGCAGCGATCAGGCAGAAGCTTTCTTT,CASSDQAEAFF
TRBJ2-7,TRBD1,.,TRBV7-8,TGTGCCAGCAGCTTAGTGGCCGGGACAGGGAATGACGAGCAGTACTTC,CASSLVAGTGNDEQYF
TRBJ2-1,TRBD2,.,TRBV13,TGTGCCAGCAGCTACTCCGGGACTAGCCGTAGGGGTGAGCAGTTCTTC,CASSYSGTSRRGEQFF
TRBJ2-2,.,.,TRBV6-1,TGTGCCAGCAGTGAAACCTGGCGAGGCACCGGGGAGCTGTTTTTT,CASSETWRGTGELFF
TRBJ1-6,TRBD1,.,TRBV5-6,TGTGCCAGCAGCGACGGACCACAGGGGCCACATTCACCCCTCCACTTT,CASSDGPQGPHSPLHF
TRBJ1-2,TRBD1,.,TRBV27,TGTGCCAGCAGAAGACAGGGTTTGACCTATGGCTACACCTTC,CASRRQGLTYGYTF
TRBJ2-5,.,.,TRBV29-1,TGCAGCGCCCTCTCAGGAGTGGGGGCCGTGGCCCAGTACTTC,CSALSGVGAVAQYF
TRBJ2-5,TRBD2,once,TRBV7-9,TGTGCCAGCAGTAATCCGGGACTAGCGGGAGGGGAGACCCAGTACTTC,CASSNPGLAGGETQYF
TRBJ2-3,.,.,TRBV29-1,TGCAGCGTACTAGTAAGGGATACGCAGTATTTT,CSVLVRDTQYF